This T cell receptor beta chain appears in the sequencing data of a study of T cell repertoires in cytomegalovirus infection. Study context: Both a matching HLA type and CMV infection were indicated by public TCR beta signatures.

This clonotype was detected once. Its antigen is unidentified. Findings and caveats of the study: The cumulative frequency of public TCR beta families distinguished individuals who carried CMV together with the relevant HLA. Clonotype analysis showed dominance of the ex vivo response by HLA-C-restricted CMV-specific TCR beta clonotypes.

This CDR3 is 14 amino acids long. Germline assignment: CDR1 MNHEY and CDR2 SVGEGT. After removal of 2 bases from V and 5 bases from J, the junction contained 4 bases not matched to a gene. MiXCR was run by TCRdb on the reads, yielding one entry per CDR3 protein. Among 450,000 to 650,000 distinct CDR3 sequences listed, about 26% were seen once. The receptor's source is a human donor in good health (CMV status not recorded). Some clones in this sample may be carry-over from other donors' samples. The specimen was PBMCs. V is TRBV6-2 or TRBV6-3 and J is TRBJ1-1; TRBD1 matches 8 bases. CDR3 DNA sequence: TGTGCCAGCAGTTACCTAGACAGGGGTACTGAAGCTTTCTTT. It specifies CASSYLDRGTEAFF.